Shown below are 18 T cell receptor beta chains from a single sample sequenced in a study of cytomegalovirus exposure and HLA in healthy donors. Researchers ran the PCR with 60 Vbeta and 13 Jbeta primers. Sequencing was performed with immunoSEQ multiplex PCR; in TCRdb, only in-frame clones are kept and a portion is missing. Of 150,000 to 200,000 clones detected, approximately 72% appear once; the ten largest clones hold 6% to 7.5%. The sample comprised PBMCs. All receptors derive from a man aged 40-49 years in good health and CMV-seropositive.

The table lists this clone with a few counts. This chain connects TRBV19 to TRBJ2-5; 7 bases are shared with TRBD2. Germline V gene data show CDR1 as LNHDA and CDR2 as SQIVND (reference sequence). CDR3 length equals 16 residues. Losses at the gene ends were 3 bases for V and 4 bases for J; bases not matched to a gene: 11. The CDR3 bases are TGTGCCAGTAGTATCCCCGGACTAGTGGGTCGAGAGACCCAGTACTTC. Residues: CASSIPGLVGRETQYF.

The rearrangement joins TRBV7-9 to TRBJ2-6; D possibly corresponds to TRBD1 (5 bases). CDR1 and CDR2 (germline): SEHNR, FQNEAQ (reference sequence). The CDR3 is 14 residues long. V was pared by 11 bases and J by 0 bases, with 11 bases between. CDR3 nucleotide sequence: TGTGCCGTTCTCGACAGCTCTGGGGCCAACGTCCTGACTTTC. Protein sequence: CAVLDSSGANVLTF.

This chain connects TRBV27 to TRBJ1-5; the D is unclear. CDR3 length equals 15 residues. V was clipped by 3 bases and J by 0 bases, with 9 bases between them. CDR1 and CDR2 (germline): MNHEY, SMNVEV (reference sequence). The CDR3 nucleotides read TGTGCCAGCAGTTTCCTAGCGGCTAGCAATCAGCCCCAGCATTTT. Protein: CASSFLAASNQPQHF.

This chain joins TRBV5-1 and TRBJ2-7, with D perhaps TRBD1 (5 bases). V dropped 4 bases and J dropped 4 bases, with 9 bases sitting between them. Looked up from germline, CDR1 is SGHRS and CDR2 is YFSETQ. The length of the CDR3 is 12 residues. The DNA of the CDR3 is TGCGCCAGCAGCCAAGACAGTTACGAGCAGTACTTC. As protein: CASSQDSYEQYF.

The chain combines TRBV7-2 with TRBJ1-1; TRBD1 matches at 8 bases. CDR3 length equals 15 residues. V was clipped by 1 base and J by 4 bases; unmatched bases: 5. Germline-derived CDR1 and CDR2 are SGHTA and FQGNSA. The CDR3 nucleotides are TGTGCCAGCAGCTTAGAGAGGACAGGGAGCACTGAAGCTTTCTTT. Its protein is CASSLERTGSTEAFF.

The chain recombines TRBV12-5 with TRBJ2-7, with TRBD1 matching 8 bases. The J segment lost 2 bases and the V segment lost 5 bases, leaving 5 bases of the junction unmatched. Germline lookup yields CDR1 LGHNT and CDR2 FRNRAP. There are 14 residues in the CDR3. In nucleotides, the CDR3 is TGTGCTAGTGGTGAGGGACAGGTCCCCTACGAGCAGTACTTC. Translating gives CASGEGQVPYEQYF.

This clone was counted between two and nine times. V is TRBV11-2 and J is TRBJ1-1; no reliable D call. Trimming took off 5 bases at V and 5 bases at J, with 12 bases between the two ends. From germline, CDR1 is SGHAT and CDR2 FQNNGV. CDR3 size: 13 residues. As DNA, the CDR3 is TGTGCCAGCAGCACGAGAGATCTGACTGAAGCTTTCTTT. Its translation: CASSTRDLTEAFF.

This chain connects TRBV5-4 to TRBJ2-2; TRBD1 agrees at 7 bases. Germline V lookup: CDR1 SGHNT, CDR2 YYREEE (reference sequence). The V and J ends lost 6 bases and 4 bases, in that order; junction bases with no gene match: 6. CDR3 length: 14 amino acids. The CDR3 DNA reads TGTGCCAGCACCCAGACAGGGAGCACCGGGGAGCTGTTTTTT. Its translation is CASTQTGSTGELFF.

V usage is TRBV10-3 and J usage is TRBJ1-5; D may be TRBD1 (6 bases). CDR3 length: 14 amino acids. Germline assignment: CDR1 ENHRY and CDR2 SYGVKD. Deletions cut 10 bases from V and 6 bases from J, with 19 bases between. DNA of the CDR3: TGTGCCAGCCGTCCAGAGGGGGAAGGTCAGCCCCAGCATTTT. As protein: CASRPEGEGQPQHF.

The chain uses TRBV5-6 and TRBJ2-3; possibly TRBD2 for D (6 bases). V dropped 2 bases and J dropped 4 bases, with 11 bases sitting between them. CDR3 length equals 14 residues. Germline CDR1 and CDR2: SGHDT and YYEEEE. The CDR3 bases are TGTGCCAGCAGCTTTGGAGGGTATCCAGATACGCAGTATTTT. Protein: CASSFGGYPDTQYF.

The chain is built from TRBV9 and TRBJ2-7, with D tentatively TRBD1 (5 bases). V lost 0 bases, J lost 3 bases, and 10 bases lay in between. The CDR3 contains 14 residues. Germline CDR1 is SGDLS and CDR2 is YYNGEE. The CDR3 loop is CASSVGGSYYEQYF. The CDR3 DNA reads as TGTGCCAGCAGCGTAGGGGGCAGCTACTACGAGCAGTACTTC.

The rearrangement joins TRBV5-4 to TRBJ2-3; 7 bases match TRBD1. The CDR3 extends over 16 amino acids. The V segment lost 4 bases and the J segment 0 bases; nucleotides outside the gene matches: 8. Germline assignment: CDR1 SGHNT and CDR2 YYREEE (reference sequence). CDR3 protein: CASSLPDRTSTDTQYF. In DNA form, the CDR3 reads TGTGCCAGCAGCCTTCCGGACAGGACTAGCACAGATACGCAGTATTTT.

This clone was picked up a small number of times. The CDR3 region is CASSQSTVNNSPLHF. CDR3 in DNA: TGCGCCAGCAGCCAATCGACAGTTAATAATTCACCCCTCCACTTT. V usage is TRBV4-3 and J usage is TRBJ1-6; a weak D match, TRBD1 (5 bases). V lost 2 bases, J lost 5 bases, and 10 bases lay in between. The CDR3 spans 15 residues. The germline gives CDR1 LGHNA, CDR2 YSLEER.

Only a few counts were recorded for this clone. The chain is built from TRBV5-6 and TRBJ2-1; 7 bases align to TRBD2. Germline CDR1 and CDR2: SGHDT and YYEEEE. The ends lost 0 bases at V and 8 bases at J; junction bases unmatched: 14. CDR3 length: 17 amino acids. CDR3 protein: CASSLGGGTVGRDEQFF. The CDR3, as DNA: TGTGCCAGCAGCTTGGGGGGGGGAACGGTGGGCCGGGATGAGCAGTTCTTC.

V usage is TRBV19 and J usage is TRBJ1-4; D is perhaps TRBD1 (5 bases). This CDR3 spans 16 amino acids. Germline CDR1 LNHDA, CDR2 SQIVND (reference sequence). The germline V and J ends were trimmed by 1 base and 8 bases, with 17 bases remaining between them. CDR3 amino acids: CASSIGRGYGFEKLFF. The CDR3 nucleotides read TGTGCCAGTAGTATAGGACGGGGGTATGGATTCGAAAAACTGTTTTTT.

The chain links TRBV7-2 to TRBJ2-7, with 7 bases fitting TRBD1. Looked up from germline, CDR1 is SGHTA and CDR2 is FQGNSA. The CDR3 contains 15 residues. The V gene end was trimmed by 3 bases and the J gene end by 0 bases; junction bases not matched to a gene: 5. DNA for the CDR3: TGTGCCAGCAGCTTGTTCGGGACAGCCTCCTACGAGCAGTACTTC. Translating it yields CASSLFGTASYEQYF.

V and J are TRBV6-1 and TRBJ1-1, with 9 bases aligning to TRBD1. Germline V CDR1 and CDR2: MNHNS, SASEGT. The ends lost 6 bases at V and 7 bases at J; junction bases unmatched: 6. The CDR3 contains 13 residues. CDR3 in amino acids: CASSWTGDGEAFF. DNA of the CDR3: TGTGCCAGCAGCTGGACAGGGGATGGTGAAGCTTTCTTT.

The CDR3 reads CASSLGLGGSSAQEQFF. For the CDR3, the DNA is TGCGCCAGCAGCTTGGGGCTCGGGGGGTCTAGCGCCCAGGAGCAGTTCTTC. The chain couples TRBV5-1 to TRBJ2-1; 7 nucleotides align to TRBD2. V lost 0 bases, J lost 10 bases, and 16 bases stayed unmatched. CDR1 and CDR2 (germline): SGHRS, YFSETQ. The CDR3 extends over 17 amino acids. The variable domain in full, completed from reference TRBV5-1 and TRBJ2-1, reads KAGVTQTPRYLIKTRGQQVTLSCSPISGHRSVSWYQQTPGQGLQFLFEYFSETQRNKGNFPGRFSGRQFSNSRSEMNVSTLELGDSALYLCASSLGLGGSSAQEQFFGPGTRLTVL.